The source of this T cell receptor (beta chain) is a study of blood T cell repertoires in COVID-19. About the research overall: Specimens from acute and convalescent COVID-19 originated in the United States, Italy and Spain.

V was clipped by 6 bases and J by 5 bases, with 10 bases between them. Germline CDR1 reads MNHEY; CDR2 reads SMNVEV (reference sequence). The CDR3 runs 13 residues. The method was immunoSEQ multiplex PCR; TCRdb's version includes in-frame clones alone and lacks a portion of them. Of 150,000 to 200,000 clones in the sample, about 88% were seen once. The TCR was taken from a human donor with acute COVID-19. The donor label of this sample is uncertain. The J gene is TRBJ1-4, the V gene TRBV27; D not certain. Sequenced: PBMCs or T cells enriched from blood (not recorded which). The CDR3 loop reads CASRKENNEKLFF. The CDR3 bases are TGTGCCAGCAGGAAGGAGAACAATGAAAAACTGTTTTTT. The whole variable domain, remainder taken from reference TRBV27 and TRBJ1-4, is EAQVTQNPRYLITVTGKKLTVTCSQNMNHEYMSWYRQDPGLGLRQIYYSMNVEVTDKGDVPEGYKVSRKEKRNFPLILESPSPNQTSLYFCASRKENNEKLFFGSGTQLSVL.